The clone carrying this T cell receptor (beta chain) was detected once. What it binds is not known. 13 Jbeta primers and 60 Vbeta primers were used for the PCR. The data were produced by immunoSEQ multiplex PCR, yet TCRdb's version contains in-frame clones alone and is incomplete. The sample comprises about 190,000 clones, more than 75% of which are singletons, and 11% to 15% rests with the top ten. The data originate from a study of cytomegalovirus exposure and HLA in healthy donors. Study observations and caveats: TCR beta V segments were, for the most part, productive about 87% or about 30% of the time in an earlier analysis. Per published reports, the classifier diagnosed cytomegalovirus status with high specificity and sensitivity.

This CDR3 region has 17 residues. Germline CDR1 and CDR2: SGHAT and FQNNGV. V lost 5 bases and J lost 4; bases outside the gene matches: 16. Material: PBMCs. The origin of this receptor is a woman aged 25-40 years in good health and CMV-seropositive. The chain recombines TRBV11-2 with TRBJ2-7; 8 nucleotides line up with TRBD2. The CDR3 DNA follows: TGTGCCAGCAGCCGCATCGGGGGGAAGCGGGAGAATTACGAGCAGTACTTC. Translating it yields CASSRIGGKRENYEQYF.